A single T cell receptor (beta chain) is shown here with its context. This clonotype showed up just once. Which antigen it targets is not known. No base quality information exists; no much larger clone differs at one position. Libraries were constructed by PCR. The sequencing machine was an Illumina HiSeq 2500. To reduce PCR and sequencing biases, unique molecular identifiers were incorporated into the TCR beta cDNA libraries. Roughly 0.5 million cDNA molecules were obtained per 1 to 10 million input T cells, so each molecule approximated one T cell. The same protocol used for the earlier healthy control dataset was applied to prepare and sequence the patient libraries. Samples belonging to the same batch were prepared together, multiplexed and sequenced on a shared HiSeq lane. For the original study's pipeline: MIGEC handled the raw barcoded reads, throwing out single-read molecular identifier groups before consensus assembly and CDR3 extraction. VDJtools was used for post-analysis of the clonotype tables, with diversity normalized by down-sampling every dataset to the smallest sample size. To correct batch-related cross-sample contamination, repertoire overlap clustering matched CDR3 amino acid sequences but not nucleotide sequences. TCRdb reworked the public reads: Q25 trimming with fastp, MiXCR clone assembly, productive beta chains retained. Rows are unified per CDR3 protein, each entry keeping the most common DNA and genes. The V and J calls were not made by the authors but by TCRdb's processing. For this sample the table gives about 620,000 distinct CDR3 sequences, of which 40% to 50% were detected only once. The ten largest clonotypes hold about 1.5% of the sample.

The germline V gene yields SGHRS for CDR1 and YFSETQ for CDR2. V was cut back by 2 bases and J by 1 base, leaving a gap of 9 bases between them. The CDR3 numbers 14 residues from cysteine through phenylalanine. Of the read, only the CDR3 DNA is kept; its 42 bases are in frame from base 1. To demonstrate the VDJtools post-analysis software, TCR beta repertoires were profiled from the peripheral blood of some 12 young patients with multiple sclerosis. The multiple sclerosis patients were children and adolescents between roughly 6 and 16 years of age. This specimen belongs to a study of post-analysis software for immune sequencing data (dated by TCRdb to about 2015). Background on the whole study: Recorded disease courses included relapsing-remitting, secondary progressive and progressive-relapsing multiple sclerosis, with some patients lacking subtype annotation. The patient repertoires were compared against around eleven previously published healthy control repertoires obtained from donors aged about 6 to 27 years. A subset of samples was prepared in parallel using single-end sample barcoding, then pooled and co-amplified after Illumina adapter ligation.

Overall study outcomes, separate from this receptor: Significantly lower normalized Chao1 diversity was found in multiple sclerosis patients than in controls, suggesting substantial peripheral T-cell clonal expansion. Significantly higher frequencies in patients than in controls were found for about 5 TRBV segments, including TRBV5-6, TRBV5-1 and TRBV20-1. When samples were clustered directly using the F measure, samples prepared in the same batch co-clustered strongly, which prompted a batch-effect correction. The multiple sclerosis patient group was slightly younger than the control group.

The TCR was taken from a girl aged 10 to 17 with multiple sclerosis. The rearrangement combines TRBV5-1 with TRBJ1-1, with a weak D call of TRBD1 (6 bases match). The sequenced sample consisted of blood. The base sequence is TGCGCCAGCAGCTTCAGGGGCGGGAACACTGAAGCTTTCTTT. It translates to CASSFRGGNTEAFF.